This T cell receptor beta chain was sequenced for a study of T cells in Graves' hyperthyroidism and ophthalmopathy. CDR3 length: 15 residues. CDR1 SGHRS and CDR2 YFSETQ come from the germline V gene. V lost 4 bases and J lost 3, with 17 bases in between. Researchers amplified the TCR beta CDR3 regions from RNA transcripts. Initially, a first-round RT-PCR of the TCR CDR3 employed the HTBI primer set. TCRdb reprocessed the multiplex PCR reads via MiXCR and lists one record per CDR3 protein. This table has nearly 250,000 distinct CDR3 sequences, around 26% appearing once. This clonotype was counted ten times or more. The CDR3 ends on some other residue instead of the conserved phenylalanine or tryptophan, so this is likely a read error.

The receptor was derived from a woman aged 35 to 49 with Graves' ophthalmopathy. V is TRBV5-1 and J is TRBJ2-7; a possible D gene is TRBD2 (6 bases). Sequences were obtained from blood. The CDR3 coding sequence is TGCGCCAGCAGCCCGGTTGGGACTTCACTCTACGAGCAGTACCTC. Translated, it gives CASSPVGTSLYEQYL.